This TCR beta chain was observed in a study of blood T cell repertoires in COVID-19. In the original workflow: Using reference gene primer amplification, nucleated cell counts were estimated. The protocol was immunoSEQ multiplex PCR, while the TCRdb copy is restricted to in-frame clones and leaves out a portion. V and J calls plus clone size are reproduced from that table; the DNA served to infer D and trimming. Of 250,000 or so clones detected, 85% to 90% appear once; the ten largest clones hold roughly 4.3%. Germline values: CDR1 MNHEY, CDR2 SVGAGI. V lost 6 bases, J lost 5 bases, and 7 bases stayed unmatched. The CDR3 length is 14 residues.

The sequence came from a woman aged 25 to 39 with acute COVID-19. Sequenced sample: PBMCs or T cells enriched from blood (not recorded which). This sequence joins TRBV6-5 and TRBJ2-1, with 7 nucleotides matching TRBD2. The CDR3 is CASSWGLLNNEQFF. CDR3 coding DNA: TGTGCCAGCAGCTGGGGACTACTCAACAATGAGCAGTTCTTC.